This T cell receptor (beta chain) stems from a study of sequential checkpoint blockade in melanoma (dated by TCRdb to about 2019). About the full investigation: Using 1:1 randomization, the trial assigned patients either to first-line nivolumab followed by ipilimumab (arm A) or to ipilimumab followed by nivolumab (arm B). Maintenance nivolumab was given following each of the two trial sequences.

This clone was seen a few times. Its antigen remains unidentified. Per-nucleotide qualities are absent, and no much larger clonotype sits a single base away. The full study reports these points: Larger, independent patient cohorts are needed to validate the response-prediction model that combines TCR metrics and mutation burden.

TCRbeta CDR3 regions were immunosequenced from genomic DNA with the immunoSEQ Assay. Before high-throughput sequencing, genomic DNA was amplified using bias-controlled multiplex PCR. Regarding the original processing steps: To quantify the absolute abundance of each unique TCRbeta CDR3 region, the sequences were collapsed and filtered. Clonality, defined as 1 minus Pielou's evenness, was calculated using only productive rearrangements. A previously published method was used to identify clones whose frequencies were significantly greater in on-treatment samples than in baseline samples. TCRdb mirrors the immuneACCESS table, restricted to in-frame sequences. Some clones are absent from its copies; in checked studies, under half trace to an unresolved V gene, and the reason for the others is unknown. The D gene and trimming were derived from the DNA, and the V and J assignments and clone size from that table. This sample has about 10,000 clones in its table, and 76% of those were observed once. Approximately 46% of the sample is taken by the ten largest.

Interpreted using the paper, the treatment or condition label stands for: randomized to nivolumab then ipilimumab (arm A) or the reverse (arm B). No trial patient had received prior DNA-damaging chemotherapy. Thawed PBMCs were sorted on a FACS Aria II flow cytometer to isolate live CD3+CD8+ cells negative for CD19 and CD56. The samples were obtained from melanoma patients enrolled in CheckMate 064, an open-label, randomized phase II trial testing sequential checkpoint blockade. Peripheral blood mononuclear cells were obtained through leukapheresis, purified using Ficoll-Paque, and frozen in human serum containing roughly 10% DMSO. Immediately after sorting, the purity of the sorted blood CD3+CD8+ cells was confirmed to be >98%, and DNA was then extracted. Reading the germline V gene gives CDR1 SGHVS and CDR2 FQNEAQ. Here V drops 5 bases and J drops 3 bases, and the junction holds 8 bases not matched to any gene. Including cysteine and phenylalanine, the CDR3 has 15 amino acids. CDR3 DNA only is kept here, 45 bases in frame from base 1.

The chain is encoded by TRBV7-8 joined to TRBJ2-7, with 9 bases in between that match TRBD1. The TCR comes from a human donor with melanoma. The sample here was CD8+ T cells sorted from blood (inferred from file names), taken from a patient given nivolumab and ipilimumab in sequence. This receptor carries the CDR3 CASSLFAGQGYEQYF. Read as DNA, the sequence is TGTGCCAGCAGCCTGTTTGCGGGACAGGGCTACGAGCAGTACTTC.